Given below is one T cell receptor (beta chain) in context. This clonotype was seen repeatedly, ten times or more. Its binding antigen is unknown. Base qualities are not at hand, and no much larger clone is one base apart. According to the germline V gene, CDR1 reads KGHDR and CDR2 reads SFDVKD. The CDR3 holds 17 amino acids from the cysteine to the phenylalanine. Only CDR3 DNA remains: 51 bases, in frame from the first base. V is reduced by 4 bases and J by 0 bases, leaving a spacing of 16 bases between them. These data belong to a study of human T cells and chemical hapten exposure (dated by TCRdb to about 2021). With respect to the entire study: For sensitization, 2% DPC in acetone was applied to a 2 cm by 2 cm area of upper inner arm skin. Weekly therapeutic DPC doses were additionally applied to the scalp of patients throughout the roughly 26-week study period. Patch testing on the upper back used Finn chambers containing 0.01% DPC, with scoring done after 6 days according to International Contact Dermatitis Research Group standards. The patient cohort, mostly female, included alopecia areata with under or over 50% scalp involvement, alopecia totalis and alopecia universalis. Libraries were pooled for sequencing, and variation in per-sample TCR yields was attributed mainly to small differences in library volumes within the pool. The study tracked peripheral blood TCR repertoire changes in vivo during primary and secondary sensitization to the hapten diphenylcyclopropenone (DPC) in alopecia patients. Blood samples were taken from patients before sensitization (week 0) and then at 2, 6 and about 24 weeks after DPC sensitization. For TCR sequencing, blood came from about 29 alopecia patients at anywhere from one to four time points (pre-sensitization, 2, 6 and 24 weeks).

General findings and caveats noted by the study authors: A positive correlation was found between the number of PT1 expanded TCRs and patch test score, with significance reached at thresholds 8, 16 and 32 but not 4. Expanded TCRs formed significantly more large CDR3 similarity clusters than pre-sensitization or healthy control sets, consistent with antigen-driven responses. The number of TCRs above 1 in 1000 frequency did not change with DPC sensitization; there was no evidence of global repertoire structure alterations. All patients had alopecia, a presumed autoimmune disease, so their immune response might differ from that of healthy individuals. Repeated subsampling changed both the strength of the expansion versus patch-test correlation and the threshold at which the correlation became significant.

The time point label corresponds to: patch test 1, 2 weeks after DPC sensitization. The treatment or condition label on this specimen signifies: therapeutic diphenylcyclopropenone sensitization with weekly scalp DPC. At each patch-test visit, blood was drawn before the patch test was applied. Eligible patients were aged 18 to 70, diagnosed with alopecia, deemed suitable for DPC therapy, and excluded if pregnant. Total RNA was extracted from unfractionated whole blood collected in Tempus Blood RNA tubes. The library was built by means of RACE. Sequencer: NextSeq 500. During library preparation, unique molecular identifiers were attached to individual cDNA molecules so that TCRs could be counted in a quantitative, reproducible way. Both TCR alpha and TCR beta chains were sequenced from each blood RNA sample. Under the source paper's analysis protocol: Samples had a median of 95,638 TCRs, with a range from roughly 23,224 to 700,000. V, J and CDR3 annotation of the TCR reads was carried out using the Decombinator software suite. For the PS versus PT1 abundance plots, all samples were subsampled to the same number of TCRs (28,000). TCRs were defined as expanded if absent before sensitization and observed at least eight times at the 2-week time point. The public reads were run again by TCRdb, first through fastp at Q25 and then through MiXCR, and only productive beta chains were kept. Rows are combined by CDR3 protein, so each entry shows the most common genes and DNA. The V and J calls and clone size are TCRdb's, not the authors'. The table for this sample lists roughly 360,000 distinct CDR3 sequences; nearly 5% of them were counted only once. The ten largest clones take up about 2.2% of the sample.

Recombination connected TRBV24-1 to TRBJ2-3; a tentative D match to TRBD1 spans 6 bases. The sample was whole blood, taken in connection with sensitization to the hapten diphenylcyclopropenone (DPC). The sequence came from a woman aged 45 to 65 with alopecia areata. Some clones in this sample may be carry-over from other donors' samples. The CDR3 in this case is CATSETTGPASTDTQYF. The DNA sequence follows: TGTGCCACCAGTGAGACTACAGGGCCAGCTAGCACAGATACGCAGTATTTT.